One and the same sample provided the 26 T cell receptor beta chains below, sequenced in a study of graft-versus-host responses after intestinal transplantation. The table came from immunoSEQ multiplex PCR; TCRdb's copy has only in-frame clones and leaves some out. The repertoire holds 96,000 or so clones, roughly nine tenths seen once, with roughly 0.17% in the top ten. Antigens of these TCRs are unknown. The sample was unstimulated CD4+ T cells sorted from spleen or lymph node cells, taken before intestinal transplant. The source is a human donor who received an intestinal transplant.

This clone was seen a handful of times. The chain is built from TRBV19 and TRBJ1-1; D gene uncertain. The germline V and J ends were trimmed by 3 bases and 0 bases, with 5 bases remaining between them. Germline-derived CDR1 and CDR2 are LNHDA and SQIVND (reference sequence). This CDR3 has 13 amino acids. DNA for the CDR3: TGTGCCAGTAGTATGACAATGAACACTGAAGCTTTCTTT. Residues: CASSMTMNTEAFF.

The chain employs TRBV7-9 and TRBJ2-1; 10 nucleotides agree with TRBD1. The germline gives CDR1 SEHNR, CDR2 FQNEAQ (reference sequence). V shed 4 bases, J shed 5 bases, and the junction held 5 bases outside the gene matches. The CDR3 is made up of 15 amino acids. The CDR3 region is CASSSRDRGNNEQFF. In nucleotides, the CDR3 is TGTGCCAGCAGCTCCCGGGACAGGGGAAACAATGAGCAGTTCTTC.

The chain is built from TRBV5-1 and TRBJ2-6, with 9 bases aligning to TRBD1. Losses at the gene ends were 0 bases for V and 1 base for J; bases not matched to a gene: 5. This CDR3 has 18 amino acids. In germline, CDR1 is SGHRS, CDR2 YFSETQ. Here the CDR3 reads CASSLDGQGHSGANVLTF. The CDR3 coding sequence is TGCGCCAGCAGCTTGGACGGACAGGGGCATTCTGGGGCCAACGTCCTGACTTTC.

V is TRBV30 and J is TRBJ1-3, with D maybe TRBD1 (5 bases). The CDR3 covers 13 residues. Trimming pared 0 bases from V and 5 bases from J, leaving 8 bases between. The germline V gene has CDR1 GTSNPN and CDR2 SVGIG (reference sequence). The CDR3 DNA reads TGTGCCTGGAGTGTGTCAGGGAGAAACACCATATATTTT. This sequence encodes CAWSVSGRNTIYF.

V is TRBV30 and J is TRBJ1-6; 10 bases map to TRBD1. CDR1 is GTSNPN and CDR2 is SVGIG in the germline V gene (reference sequence). J lost 10 bases, V lost 6 bases, and 6 bases had no gene match. This CDR3 is built from 13 residues. The CDR3 nucleotides read TGTGCCTGCCCCCGGGACAGGGGATCACCCCTCCACTTT. This translates into CACPRDRGSPLHF.

This clone was seen only once. This chain joins TRBV5-6 and TRBJ2-3, with 11 nucleotides matching TRBD2. The CDR3 totals 15 residues. Germline V CDR1 and CDR2: SGHDT, YYEEEE. V gave up 1 base and J gave up 8 bases; unmatched junction bases: 6. CDR3 sequence: CASSLSSGGAGTQYF. The DNA of the CDR3 is TGTGCCAGCAGCTTGAGTAGCGGGGGGGCGGGTACGCAGTATTTT.

In its sample, this clone was seen a few times. The V and J genes are TRBV7-2 and TRBJ1-2, with TRBD1 identical over 9 bases. CDR1 is SGHTA, CDR2 FQGNSA, per germline. The V gene end was trimmed by 5 bases and the J gene end by 0 bases; junction bases not matched to a gene: 10. CDR3 length: 17 residues. CDR3 amino acids: CASSPDRGGVANYGYTF. CDR3 bases: TGTGCCAGCAGCCCGGACAGGGGAGGAGTAGCTAACTATGGCTACACCTTC.

This clone was counted once. The chain has TRBV10-3 and TRBJ1-1; D gene unclear. The germline V and J ends were trimmed by 4 bases and 1 base, with 10 bases remaining between them. This CDR3 has 14 amino acids. Germline loops: CDR1 ENHRY, CDR2 SYGVKD. The CDR3 sequence is CAISAELKNTEAFF. CDR3 bases: TGTGCCATCAGTGCGGAGTTAAAGAACACTGAAGCTTTCTTT.

The rearrangement joins TRBV29-1 to TRBJ2-7, with a tentative D call TRBD1 (6 bases). The CDR3 has 12 amino acids. Trimming cost V 4 bases and J 5 bases, with 12 bases left between them. In germline, CDR1 is SQVTM, CDR2 ANQGSEA. This CDR3 reads CSVVWGLDEQYF. For the CDR3, the DNA is TGCAGCGTTGTATGGGGGCTCGACGAGCAGTACTTC.

V gene TRBV9 combines with J gene TRBJ2-6; D may be TRBD2 (6 bases). Trimming pared 5 bases from V and 0 bases from J, leaving 18 bases between. The germline gives CDR1 SGDLS, CDR2 YYNGEE. The CDR3 is made up of 18 amino acids. DNA of the CDR3: TGTGCCAGCAGTGAGACCGGGACTCCGGGCTCTGGGGCCAACGTCCTGACTTTC. The encoded protein is CASSETGTPGSGANVLTF.

The chain links TRBV5-1 to TRBJ2-1; 12 nucleotides match TRBD2. The length of the CDR3 is 16 residues. V gave up 1 base and J gave up 3 bases; unmatched junction bases: 2. The V gene's germline CDR1 is SGHRS and CDR2 YFSETQ. The CDR3 here is CASSLMTSGSYNEQFF. CDR3 in DNA: TGCGCCAGCAGCTTGATGACTAGCGGGAGCTACAATGAGCAGTTCTTC.

The chain combines TRBV18 with TRBJ2-7; perhaps TRBD1 as D (6 bases). CDR3 length: 15 amino acids. CDR1 and CDR2 (germline): KGHSH, LQKENI. V lost 3 bases to trimming and J lost 1 base, with 13 bases between them. The CDR3 bases are TGTGCCAGCTCACCGCAGGGGCCCTCATCCTACGAGCAGTACTTC. It codes for CASSPQGPSSYEQYF.

The chain uses TRBV6-5 and TRBJ1-2; 9 bases are shared with TRBD1. V trimming: 5 bases; J trimming: 8 bases; junction bases outside the gene matches: 12. The CDR3 loop spans 15 amino acids. From germline, CDR1 is MNHEY and CDR2 SVGAGI. Here the CDR3 DNA reads TGTGCCAGCAGTACGGGACAGGGAAGAACTATGGGCTACACCTTC. It codes for CASSTGQGRTMGYTF.

The genes are TRBV18 and TRBJ1-2; D perhaps matches TRBD1 (5 bases). The ends were cut back, 2 bases at V and 0 bases at J, with 10 bases in the middle. Germline lookup yields CDR1 KGHSH and CDR2 LQKENI. The CDR3 consists of 15 residues. The CDR3 loop is CASSPSTDSNYGYTF. The CDR3 region has the DNA TGTGCCAGCTCACCATCGACAGATTCTAACTATGGCTACACCTTC. Looking up the rest from reference TRBV18 and TRBJ1-2 gives the full variable domain: NAGVMQNPRHLVRRRGQEARLRCSPMKGHSHVYWYRQLPEEGLKFMVYLQKENIIDESGMPKERFSAEFPKEGPSILRIQQVVRGDSAAYFCASSPSTDSNYGYTFGSGTRLTVV.

The rearrangement uses TRBV7-2 and TRBJ2-1; possible D gene TRBD2, 6 bases. From germline, CDR1 is SGHTA and CDR2 FQGNSA. The V gene lost 8 bases and the J gene lost 8 bases, with 19 bases spanning the gap. The CDR3 is made up of 14 amino acids. The CDR3 region is CASRKETRGYEQFF. As DNA, the CDR3 is TGTGCCAGCCGAAAAGAAACCCGGGGGTATGAGCAGTTCTTC. The full variable domain, completed using reference TRBV7-2 and TRBJ2-1, is GAGVSQSPSNKVTEKGKDVELRCDPISGHTALYWYRQSLGQGLEFLIYFQGNSAPDKSGLPSDRFSAERTGGSVSTLTIQRTQQEDSAVYLCASRKETRGYEQFFGPGTRLTVL.

V and J are TRBV7-9 and TRBJ1-4; maybe TRBD1 (5 bases). The CDR3 is made up of 13 amino acids. V shed 2 bases and J shed 8 bases, with 9 bases lying between them. Germline V gene data show CDR1 as SEHNR and CDR2 as FQNEAQ (reference sequence). This chain's CDR3 is CASSLREGEKLFF. For the CDR3, the DNA is TGTGCCAGCAGCTTACGGGAGGGGGAAAAACTGTTTTTT.

The J gene is TRBJ2-5, the V gene TRBV10-2, with 13 bases lining up with TRBD2. The ends lost 4 bases at V and 2 bases at J; junction bases unmatched: 16. CDR3 size: 20 residues. Germline V CDR1 and CDR2: WSHSY, SAAADI. The chain's CDR3 is CASSVVAGLKGLAGQETQYF. In DNA, the CDR3 is TGCGCCAGCAGTGTAGTGGCAGGGCTGAAGGGACTAGCGGGGCAAGAGACCCAGTACTTC.

The V gene is TRBV28, the J gene TRBJ2-3; 9 positions match TRBD1. Per germline, CDR1 MDHEN and CDR2 SYDVKM. The CDR3 totals 20 residues. V gave up 5 bases and J gave up 0 bases; unmatched junction bases: 18. The DNA for the CDR3 is TGTGCCAGCAGTCGTCTCGGAACGCCCAGAGGGACAGGGAGCACAGATACGCAGTATTTT. Translation gives CASSRLGTPRGTGSTDTQYF. The entire variable domain, with the rest obtained from reference TRBV28 and TRBJ2-3, is as follows: DVKVTQSSRYLVKRTGEKVFLECVQDMDHENMFWYRQDPGLGLRLIYFSYDVKMKEKGDIPEGYSVSREKKERFSLILESASTNQTSMYLCASSRLGTPRGTGSTDTQYFGPGTRLTVL.

The chain has TRBV19 and TRBJ1-1; no firm D call. The CDR3 runs to 15 residues. Germline-derived CDR1 and CDR2 are LNHDA and SQIVND (reference sequence). V gave up 2 bases and J gave up 2 bases, with 12 bases separating them. CDR3 bases: TGTGCCAGTAGTATAACGCGGACGGGAAACACTGAAGCTTTCTTT. Protein sequence: CASSITRTGNTEAFF.

The genes are TRBV7-9 and TRBJ2-7; the D gene is possibly TRBD1 (6 bases). V was cut by 5 bases and J by 0 bases, with 14 bases left in between. In germline, CDR1 is SEHNR, CDR2 FQNEAQ (reference sequence). The CDR3 totals 15 residues. The CDR3 DNA follows: TGTGCCAGCAGCGACCGACAGGCCCACTCCTACGAGCAGTACTTC. This translates into CASSDRQAHSYEQYF.

The chain is built from TRBV18 and TRBJ2-6, with 8 bases matching TRBD1. Trimming at V came to 3 bases and at J to 4 bases, leaving 8 bases not matched to a gene. The CDR3 loop spans 17 amino acids. Germline CDR1 is KGHSH and CDR2 is LQKENI. The DNA for the CDR3 is TGTGCCAGCTCACCCGGGACAGGAGGCACCGGGGCCAACGTCCTGACTTTC. Translation gives CASSPGTGGTGANVLTF.

This chain links TRBV5-1 with TRBJ2-5; 7 bases map to TRBD2. This CDR3 is 14 amino acids long. CDR1 SGHRS and CDR2 YFSETQ come from the germline V gene. V dropped 2 bases and J dropped 5; count of bases not matched to a gene: 6. The CDR3 here is CASSLGLVGETQYF. The CDR3 DNA reads as TGCGCCAGCAGCTTAGGACTAGTCGGTGAGACCCAGTACTTC.

The chain uses TRBV28 and TRBJ2-5; 8 nucleotides line up with TRBD1. V shed 6 bases and J 4 bases; nucleotides not matched to a gene: 13. The CDR3 runs 16 residues. CDR1 MDHEN and CDR2 SYDVKM come from the germline V gene. The CDR3, as DNA: TGTGCCAGCAGCCCTGCCGGGACAGGAAAAGGAGAGACCCAGTACTTC. Its translation: CASSPAGTGKGETQYF.

The chain recombines TRBV30 with TRBJ1-1; unclear D gene. Germline V lookup: CDR1 GTSNPN, CDR2 SVGIG (reference sequence). The CDR3 covers 15 residues. The V and J ends lost 0 bases and 0 bases respectively, with 11 bases between them. CDR3 coding DNA: TGTGCCTGGAGTGTACCGAGCAAGTTGAACACTGAAGCTTTCTTT. Protein sequence: CAWSVPSKLNTEAFF.

The rearrangement uses TRBV7-2 and TRBJ2-7; 10 bases line up with TRBD1. Germline assignment: CDR1 SGHTA and CDR2 FQGNSA. The CDR3 runs to 16 residues. V dropped 6 bases and J dropped 2; count of bases not matched to a gene: 10. DNA of the CDR3: TGTGCCAGCAGGCTTGTCACCGGGACAGGGGCCTACGAGCAGTACTTC. The encoded protein is CASRLVTGTGAYEQYF.

CDR3: CASSQIGQGSYEQYF. DNA of the CDR3: TGTGCCAGCAGCCAGATAGGACAGGGTAGCTACGAGCAGTACTTC. The V and J genes are TRBV14 and TRBJ2-7; 8 bases map to TRBD1. The CDR3 sequence is 15 residues long. The germline V gene has CDR1 SGHDN and CDR2 FVKESK. J gave up 3 bases and V 3 bases, and 7 bases lay outside the gene matches.